This TCR beta chain was recorded in a study of tumor-infiltrating lymphocytes in primary liver carcinoma. The wider study: Regardless of tissue type, samples showed similar yields of roughly 3.65 to 8 million productive TCRbeta reads. Study-level points and caveats: The top-250-clone fraction was significantly higher in tumors than in blood (p = 0.039). Researchers found tumor-adjacent and tumor-blood pairs overlapped less than tumor region pairs.

About this clonotype: The antigen remains unidentified.

Researchers drew blood RNA from unsorted whole blood and extracted germline DNA as well. Deletions cut 2 bases from V and 4 bases from J, with 15 bases between. Germline V gene sequence: CDR1 MDHEN, CDR2 SYDVKM. This CDR3 is 15 amino acids long. Production of TCR beta cDNA used around 0.45 ug total RNA together with a constant-region primer. Each TCR beta library was derived from three nested multiplex PCR rounds that employed slightly modified ARM-PCR. PCR rounds one and two used TRBV1-TRBV30 forward primers with a C-beta reverse primer for around 11 cycles each. From the multiplex PCR reads, TCRdb called clonotypes with MiXCR, one entry per CDR3 protein. The sample holds 300,000 to 400,000 distinct CDR3 sequences, less than 70% seen once.

The sequence came from a man in his forties with primary liver carcinoma and hepatitis B virus infection. The chain recombines TRBV28 with TRBJ2-7, with TRBD1 as a possible D gene (6 bases). Input material: peripheral blood. CDR3 in DNA: TGTGCCAGCAGTTTAGTGGGGGCGCATTGGTACGAGCAGTACTTC. It is translated as CASSLVGAHWYEQYF. The entire variable domain, with the rest obtained from reference TRBV28 and TRBJ2-7, is as follows: DVKVTQSSRYLVKRTGEKVFLECVQDMDHENMFWYRQDPGLGLRLIYFSYDVKMKEKGDIPEGYSVSREKKERFSLILESASTNQTSMYLCASSLVGAHWYEQYFGPGTRLTVT.